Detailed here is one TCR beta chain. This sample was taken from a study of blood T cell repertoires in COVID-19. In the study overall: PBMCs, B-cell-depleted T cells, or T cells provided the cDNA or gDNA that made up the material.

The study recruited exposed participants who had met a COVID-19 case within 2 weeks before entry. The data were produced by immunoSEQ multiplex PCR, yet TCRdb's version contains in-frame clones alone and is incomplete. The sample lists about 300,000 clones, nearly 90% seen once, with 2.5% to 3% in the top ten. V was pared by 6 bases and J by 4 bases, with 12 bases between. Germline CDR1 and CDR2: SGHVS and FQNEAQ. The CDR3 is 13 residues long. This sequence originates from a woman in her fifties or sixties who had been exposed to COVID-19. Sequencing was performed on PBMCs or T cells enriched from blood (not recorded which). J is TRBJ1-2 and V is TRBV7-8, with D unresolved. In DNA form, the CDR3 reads TGTGCCAGCAGGGAAGCGGCAGCCTATGGCTACACCTTC. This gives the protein CASREAAAYGYTF.